The rows below give T cell receptor beta chains drawn from one sample of a study of T cells in Graves' hyperthyroidism and ophthalmopathy. TCRdb redid the calling of the multiplex PCR reads with MiXCR, one entry per CDR3 protein. Found here are around 600,000 distinct CDR3 sequences, more than 12% of them singletons; the top ten hold around 13%. The sample comprised blood. The receptors were sampled from a woman aged 50 to 65 with Graves' ophthalmopathy. The CDR3 runs from the conserved cysteine through the conserved F or W. A D gene is named only where the DNA matches it firmly. Not every row has a clone size; where given, it reads once, few, many or a size class.

d_call j_call cdr3_length clone_size v_call cdr3_aa cdr3_nt
- TRBJ1-1 14 - TRBV9 CASSAQSVNTEAFF TGTGCCAGCAGCGCCCAATCCGTGAACACTGAAGCTTTCTTT
TRBD2 TRBJ2-1 18 few TRBV11-1 CASSLTSGSSFSYNEQFF TGTGCCAGCAGCTTGACTAGCGGGAGTTCCTTCTCCTACAATGAGCAGTTCTTC
- TRBJ1-4 16 - TRBV7-2 CASSVIRGGGNEKLFF TGTGCCAGCAGCGTAATCCGGGGGGGCGGTAATGAAAAACTGTTTTTT
- TRBJ1-5 15 many TRBV6-5 CASSYPSDGDQPQHF TGTGCCAGCAGTTACCCTAGTGACGGGGATCAGCCCCAGCATTTT
- TRBJ1-2 15 - TRBV9 CASSLTTRTDYGYTF TGTGCCAGCAGCCTTACTACTCGTACGGACTATGGCTACACCTTC
- TRBJ2-5 13 - TRBV28 CASSSGRGRGQYF TGTGCCAGCAGCTCAGGACGAGGAAGAGGCCAGTACTTC
- TRBJ2-2 17 few TRBV4-3 CASSQGGAGVVTGELFF TGCGCCAGCAGCCAAGGGGGGGCGGGAGTGGTCACCGGGGAGCTGTTTTTT
- TRBJ1-1 15 - TRBV5-1 CASSLSPGTTTEAFF TGCGCCAGCAGCTTGAGTCCGGGAACGACCACTGAAGCTTTCTTT
- TRBJ1-3 15 few TRBV6-1 CASSSIKGGGNTIYF TGTGCCAGCAGTTCGATCAAGGGTGGTGGAAACACCATATATTTT
TRBD2 TRBJ2-3 17 - TRBV6-1 CASSPTSGRDSTDTQYF TGTGCCAGCAGTCCGACTAGCGGGAGAGATAGCACAGATACGCAGTATTTT
- TRBJ2-2 12 many TRBV20-1 CSARDYTGELFF TGCAGTGCTAGAGATTACACCGGGGAGCTGTTTTTT
- TRBJ2-3 16 many TRBV20-1 CSARDLAGPRTDTQYF TGCAGTGCTAGAGATCTGGCGGGGCCTCGCACAGATACGCAGTATTTT
TRBD1 TRBJ2-5 16 few TRBV29-1 CSVQIPSQGARETQYF TGCAGCGTTCAAATTCCATCTCAGGGGGCGCGTGAGACCCAGTACTTC
- TRBJ2-1 16 many TRBV27 CASSARTRSSYNEQFF TGTGCCAGCAGTGCCCGGACACGGAGCTCCTACAATGAGCAGTTCTTC
TRBD2 TRBJ2-3 20 few TRBV20-1 CSARETGLAGGPGVLDTQYF TGCAGTGCTAGAGAGACGGGACTAGCGGGAGGGCCAGGGGTGTTAGATACGCAGTATTTT
- TRBJ2-7 11 many TRBV20-1 CSTSIRDEQYF TGCAGTACATCAATAAGGGACGAGCAGTACTTC
- TRBJ2-1 13 many TRBV20-1 CSASGQTYNEQFF TGCAGTGCTAGCGGTCAAACATACAATGAGCAGTTCTTC
- TRBJ2-5 15 few TRBV5-6 CASSPVAENGETQYF TGTGCCAGCAGCCCCGTCGCGGAGAATGGGGAGACCCAGTACTTC
TRBD1 TRBJ1-1 14 many TRBV2 CASSDRGKGTEAFF TGTGCCAGCAGCGACAGGGGTAAGGGGACTGAAGCTTTCTTT
- TRBJ2-5 12 - TRBV2 CASSGTRTTQYF TGTGCCAGCAGTGGGACGCGAACCACCCAGTACTTC
- TRBJ2-1 16 many TRBV7-6 CASSALGRDPYNEQFF TGTGCCAGCAGCGCCTTAGGGCGGGACCCCTACAATGAGCAGTTCTTC
- TRBJ1-2 15 many TRBV7-9 CASSLESSLYYGYTF TGTGCCAGCAGCTTAGAGTCTTCTCTCTACTATGGCTACACCTTC
- TRBJ1-4 12 few TRBV12-3/TRBV12-4 CASSRGNEKLFF TGTGCCAGCAGTAGGGGTAATGAAAAACTGTTTTTT
TRBD2 TRBJ2-1 16 many TRBV28 CASSLYSGSVDNEQFF TGTGCCAGCAGTTTATATAGCGGGAGCGTCGACAATGAGCAGTTCTTC
TRBD2 TRBJ2-7 16 few TRBV14 CASSPQDSGTNYEQYF TGTGCCAGCAGCCCTCAAGATAGCGGGACTAACTACGAGCAGTACTTC
- TRBJ2-3 16 few TRBV7-3 CASSLGPAGDSGTQYF TGTGCCAGCAGCTTAGGTCCAGCGGGGGACAGTGGTACGCAGTATTTT
- TRBJ2-1 15 - TRBV7-3 CASSLSAGFYNEQFF TGTGCCAGCAGCTTATCGGCGGGATTCTACAATGAGCAGTTCTTC
- TRBJ1-1 13 once TRBV10-3 CANGADSYTEVFF TGTGCCAACGGGGCAGATAGCTACACTGAAGTTTTCTTT
- TRBJ2-6 14 many TRBV5-1 CASSQTSGANVLTF TGCGCCAGCAGCCAGACCTCTGGGGCCAACGTCCTGACTTTC
TRBD1 TRBJ2-7 14 many TRBV29-1 CSVEGQGAAYEQYF TGCAGCGTTGAAGGACAGGGGGCCGCCTACGAGCAGTACTTC
- TRBJ2-1 16 many TRBV24-1 CATSEPTSSSYNEQFF TGTGCCACCAGTGAGCCTACATCGAGCTCCTACAATGAGCAGTTCTTC
TRBD1 TRBJ2-3 17 few TRBV4-2 CASSQEFGTGGADTQYF TGTGCCAGCAGCCAAGAGTTCGGGACAGGGGGCGCAGATACGCAGTATTTT
- TRBJ2-2 13 few TRBV30 CAWSRLITGELFF TGTGCCTGGAGTCGTTTAATCACCGGGGAGCTGTTTTTT
TRBD2 TRBJ2-1 14 - TRBV2 CASRLAGVDNEQFF TGTGCCAGCAGACTAGCGGGAGTGGATAATGAGCAGTTCTTC
TRBD1 TRBJ2-1 15 many TRBV18 CASSPYRDRGNEQFF TGTGCCAGCTCACCATATAGAGACAGGGGCAATGAGCAGTTCTTC
- TRBJ2-1 14 - TRBV27 CASSQGGFYNEQFF TGTGCCAGCAGCCAGGGGGGGTTTTACAATGAGCAGTTCTTC
TRBD2 TRBJ2-1 15 - TRBV20-1 CSARPRTSGYNEQFF TGCAGTGCTAGGCCCAGGACTAGCGGATACAATGAGCAGTTCTTC